This TCR beta chain stems from a study of CD8 T cells in ankylosing spondylitis. TCRdb reanalysed the 5' RACE reads using MiXCR and keeps one entry per CDR3 protein. The sample yields more than 300,000 distinct CDR3 sequences, 6.5% to 10% seen once. On this clonotype: What it binds is not known.

Study-wide points: It was reported that disease-linked clones were significantly enriched in matched ankylosing spondylitis synovial fluid. Certain motif variants had earlier appeared in reactive arthritis synovial fluid and blood. Made up of eight highly homologous variants, a TCR beta motif appeared characteristic of ankylosing spondylitis blood.

Germline CDR1 is MGHRA and CDR2 is YSYEKL. The CDR3 is 16 amino acids. V was clipped by 2 bases and J by 4 bases, with 17 bases between them. The source is a male donor with ankylosing spondylitis. The chain carries TRBV4-1 and TRBJ2-5, with D perhaps matching TRBD2 (6 bases). Sequenced sample: blood, either unsorted or a sorted T cell fraction (not recorded which). CDR3 sequence reads: CASSQTPLTSLETQYF. In DNA form, the CDR3 reads TGCGCCAGCAGCCAAACACCATTGACTAGTTTAGAGACCCAGTACTTC.